Listed here are 27 T cell receptor beta chains from one sample, sequenced in a study of T cell repertoires in cytomegalovirus infection (dated by TCRdb to between 2019 and 2020). Explained via the paper, the treatment or condition label denotes: in vitro stimulation with specific CMV peptide epitopes to enrich CMV-specific T cells. Their antigen targets remain unknown. TCRdb records Illumina HiSeq 1500 as the sequencer. The public sequencing data were trimmed at Q25 with fastp and processed into clonotypes with MiXCR by TCRdb, which kept only in-frame beta chains. Duplicate CDR3 protein sequences are folded into a single record with the most common DNA and genes. The sample data list some 940,000 distinct CDR3 sequences, and approximately 31% of these were observed just once. Of the sample, around an eighth is held by the ten largest clones. The sequences come from cultured CD8+ T cells from PBMCs, collected from culture after CMV antigen stimulation. These receptors were collected from a human donor in good health (CMV status not recorded). Some clones in this sample may be carry-over from other donors' samples.

This clonotype was observed a few times. This rearrangement joins TRBV20-1 to TRBJ1-2; perhaps TRBD1 as D (6 bases). Germline V gene sequence: CDR1 DFQATT, CDR2 SNEGSKA (reference sequence). This CDR3 region has 15 residues. Trimming removed 0 bases from V and 4 bases from J, with 15 bases in between. CDR3 amino acids: CSARDQEQGPYGYTF. Written as DNA, the CDR3 is TGCAGTGCTAGAGATCAGGAACAGGGCCCCTATGGCTACACCTTC.

V and J are TRBV14 and TRBJ2-1, with 8 bases aligning to TRBD1. V was pared by 2 bases and J by 6 bases, with 15 bases of the junction left unmatched. Germline V gene lookup returns CDR1 SGHDN and CDR2 FVKESK. This CDR3 comprises 18 residues. The CDR3 nucleotides are TGTGCCAGCAGCCAACCTCGGACAGGGTGGGCACTGACCAATGAGCAGTTCTTC. Its translation: CASSQPRTGWALTNEQFF.

V is TRBV6-2 or TRBV6-3 and J is TRBJ2-1; D gene unclear. The length of the CDR3 is 15 residues. V lost 6 bases and J lost 5, with 17 bases in between. Germline-derived CDR1 and CDR2 are MNHEY and SVGEGT. Here the CDR3 DNA reads TGTGCCAGCAGAAGACAACCCCAAGGTCACAATGAGCAGTTCTTC. Residues: CASRRQPQGHNEQFF.

The chain is built from TRBV15 and TRBJ2-1; tentatively, D is TRBD1 (6 bases). Germline V gives CDR1 LNHNV, CDR2 YYDKDF (reference sequence). The CDR3 is 15 amino acids. V shed 3 bases and J shed 0 bases, with 9 bases lying between them. The CDR3: CATSSQGISYNEQFF. The CDR3 DNA is TGTGCCACCAGCAGCCAGGGGATCTCCTACAATGAGCAGTTCTTC.

The chain recombines TRBV10-3 with TRBJ2-2; 8 nucleotides match TRBD1. This CDR3 has 13 amino acids. Germline CDR1 and CDR2: ENHRY and SYGVKD. J lost 3 bases, V lost 11 bases, and 5 bases had no gene match. The CDR3 spells CAGGTGYTGELFF. The CDR3 coding sequence is TGTGCCGGGGGGACAGGATACACCGGGGAGCTGTTTTTT.

This clonotype was seen repeatedly, ten times or more. The chain recombines TRBV7-9 with TRBJ2-1; the match to TRBD2 covers 8 bases. This CDR3 spans 16 amino acids. V gave up 5 bases and J gave up 7 bases; unmatched junction bases: 13. CDR1 and CDR2 from the germline V gene are SEHNR and FQNEAQ (reference sequence). The CDR3, as DNA: TGTGCCAGCAGCCCCCCGGGACTAGGGGGGGGGAATGAGCAGTTCTTC. Its translation is CASSPPGLGGGNEQFF.

The chain joins TRBV14 to TRBJ2-3; a possible D gene is TRBD1 (5 bases). The CDR3 loop spans 15 amino acids. In germline, CDR1 is SGHDN, CDR2 FVKESK. V was clipped by 3 bases and J by 2 bases, with 12 bases between them. The CDR3 sequence is CASSHEDTATDTQYF. CDR3 nucleotides: TGTGCCAGCAGCCACGAGGACACAGCCACAGATACGCAGTATTTT.

This clonotype was found a few times. This sequence joins TRBV19 and TRBJ2-2, with D possibly TRBD2 on 5 matching bases. The CDR3 contains 16 residues. Deletions cut 6 bases from V and 5 bases from J, with 19 bases between. Germline CDR1 and CDR2: LNHDA and SQIVND (reference sequence). CDR3 loop: CASSLWAGSRTGELFF. CDR3 bases: TGTGCCAGTAGCCTATGGGCGGGTTCAAGGACCGGGGAGCTGTTTTTT.

This clonotype came up a few times. The chain is built from TRBV27 and TRBJ2-7; D gene ambiguous. This CDR3 has 15 residues. The V gene lost 0 bases and the J gene lost 3 bases, with 12 bases spanning the gap. Looked up from germline, CDR1 is MNHEY and CDR2 is SMNVEV (reference sequence). CDR3 DNA sequence: TGTGCCAGCAGTTTATCGGGCAGCCGTAACTACGAGCAGTACGTC. Translating it yields CASSLSGSRNYEQYV.

This clonotype was recorded many times. A much bigger clone sits one base away, suggesting this may be a read error. This chain uses TRBV6-2 or TRBV6-3 with TRBJ1-1; no firm D call. From germline, CDR1 is MNHEY and CDR2 SVGEGT. With 2 bases removed from V and 4 bases from J, the gap between germline ends came to 2 bases. CDR3 length: 11 residues. The CDR3 protein is CASSYTTEAFF. The CDR3, as DNA: TGTGCCAGCAGTTACACCACTGAAGCTTTCTTT.

The J gene is TRBJ2-3, the V gene TRBV19; 8 bases are a match to TRBD2. Germline-derived CDR1 and CDR2 are LNHDA and SQIVND (reference sequence). The CDR3 consists of 15 residues. Trimming at V came to 6 bases and at J to 4 bases, leaving 9 bases not matched to a gene. CDR3 bases: TGTGCCAGTAGAAGGCGGGGGGCACAGGCAGATACGCAGTATTTT. This gives the protein CASRRRGAQADTQYF.

There are many counts of this clonotype. The chain has TRBV7-6 and TRBJ1-4; tentative D call: TRBD1 (5 bases). V was cut by 8 bases and J by 5 bases, with 9 bases left in between. The V gene's germline CDR1 is SGHVS and CDR2 FNYEAQ. The CDR3 runs to 12 residues. The DNA for the CDR3 is TGTGCCAGCGGCAGGGTGAATGAAAAACTGTTTTTT. This sequence encodes CASGRVNEKLFF.

This chain links TRBV5-5 with TRBJ2-1; D not certain. Germline V gives CDR1 SGHKS, CDR2 YYEKEE (reference sequence). The CDR3 spans 10 residues. The V and J ends lost 3 bases and 11 bases respectively, with 6 bases between them. The CDR3 coding sequence is TGTGCCAGCAGCTGGGGAAAGCAGTTCTTC. The encoded protein is CASSWGKQFF. The full variable domain, with the rest looked up from reference TRBV5-5 and TRBJ2-1, is DAGVTQSPTHLIKTRGQQVTLRCSPISGHKSVSWYQQVLGQGPQFIFQYYEKEERGRGNFPDRFSARQFPNYSSELNVNALLLGDSALYLCASSWGKQFFGPGTRLTVL.

The V gene is TRBV7-6, the J gene TRBJ2-3; D ambiguous. Germline V gives CDR1 SGHVS, CDR2 FNYEAQ. CDR3 length equals 12 residues. With 3 bases removed from V and 5 bases from J, the gap between germline ends came to 6 bases. CDR3 sequence reads: CASSFGKDTQYF. The DNA of the CDR3 is TGTGCCAGCAGCTTTGGAAAAGATACGCAGTATTTT.

This clonotype was counted between two and nine times. This sequence joins TRBV7-9 and TRBJ2-3; 12 bases line up with TRBD2. This CDR3 region has 14 residues. Germline V gene data show CDR1 as SEHNR and CDR2 as FQNEAQ (reference sequence). Trimming at V came to 6 bases and at J to 5 bases, leaving 3 bases not matched to a gene. The CDR3 nucleotides read TGTGCCAGCAGTCCTAGCGGGGGGGAAGATACGCAGTATTTT. Protein product: CASSPSGGEDTQYF.

This clonotype was observed at least ten times. The chain employs TRBV7-9 and TRBJ2-5, with no clear D. The CDR3 extends over 15 amino acids. Germline V CDR1 and CDR2: SEHNR, FQNEAQ (reference sequence). V lost 7 bases and J 5 bases, leaving 20 bases between the germline ends. CDR3 DNA sequence: TGTGCCAGCACCTCCCCCTTAGTAGGAGCGGAGACCCAGTACTTC. Translation gives CASTSPLVGAETQYF.

This clonotype has only a few counts. This chain connects TRBV20-1 to TRBJ2-1; 8 bases align to TRBD1. J gave up 1 base and V 5 bases, and 10 bases lay outside the gene matches. The CDR3 is 16 residues long. Germline loops: CDR1 DFQATT, CDR2 SNEGSKA (reference sequence). The CDR3 here is CSAGEPTGGSYNEQFF. The CDR3 nucleotides are TGCAGTGCTGGCGAACCTACAGGGGGTTCCTACAATGAGCAGTTCTTC.

The CDR3 is CASRQETGSYGYTF. In DNA, the CDR3 is TGTGCCAGCAGACAGGAGACAGGGAGCTATGGCTACACCTTC. The J gene is TRBJ1-2, the V gene TRBV28; TRBD1 agrees at 7 bases. J gave up 4 bases and V 6 bases, and 8 bases lay outside the gene matches. Germline-derived CDR1 and CDR2 are MDHEN and SYDVKM. This CDR3 is built from 14 residues.

This clonotype has a count of ten or more. The V and J genes are TRBV4-2 and TRBJ1-4; TRBD1 agrees at 10 bases. The CDR3 runs to 14 residues. V trimming: 4 bases; J trimming: 6 bases; junction bases outside the gene matches: 2. The V gene's germline CDR1 is LGHNA and CDR2 YNFKEQ. The CDR3 reads CASSPGTGDEKLFF. CDR3 bases: TGTGCCAGCAGCCCCGGGACAGGGGATGAAAAACTGTTTTTT.

This clonotype occurred many times. The chain uses TRBV6-5 and TRBJ2-1; the D is unclear. The germline gives CDR1 MNHEY, CDR2 SVGAGI. Trimming took off 0 bases at V and 4 bases at J, with 7 bases between the two ends. This CDR3 contains 14 residues. The CDR3 DNA follows: TGTGCCAGCAGTTACTCGACAAATTACAATGAGCAGTTCTTC. Amino acids: CASSYSTNYNEQFF.

This clonotype showed up just a few times. The V and J genes are TRBV18 and TRBJ1-1; maybe TRBD1 (5 bases). The V gene's germline CDR1 is KGHSH and CDR2 LQKENI. Trimming removed 0 bases from V and 4 bases from J, with 9 bases in between. This CDR3 contains 14 residues. CDR3 nucleotides: TGTGCCAGCTCACCACCGACGGGGGGCACTGAAGCTTTCTTT. It specifies CASSPPTGGTEAFF.

The chain couples TRBV4-1 to TRBJ2-2; no firm D call. Germline loops: CDR1 MGHRA, CDR2 YSYEKL. The CDR3 loop spans 14 amino acids. The V end was cut by 0 bases, the J end by 6 bases, with 8 bases between. DNA for the CDR3: TGCGCCAGCAGCCAAGATAAGTTCCCCGGGGAGCTGTTTTTT. Translating gives CASSQDKFPGELFF.

The chain carries TRBV5-8 and TRBJ1-2; 12 bases match TRBD1. Germline values: CDR1 SGHTS, CDR2 YDEGEE. The V gene end was trimmed by 4 bases and the J gene end by 6 bases; junction bases not matched to a gene: 7. The CDR3 sequence is 15 residues long. In nucleotides, the CDR3 is TGTGCCAGCAGCCGCCGGGACAGGGGGCTGAATGGCTACACCTTC. Translated, it gives CASSRRDRGLNGYTF.

This clonotype turned up a few times. The chain carries TRBV11-1 and TRBJ2-1; a weak D match, TRBD2 (7 bases). Germline CDR1 reads SGHAT; CDR2 reads FQDESV (reference sequence). Trimming shortened V by 5 bases and J by 3 bases, and 17 bases separated the two germline ends. The CDR3 is 16 residues long. DNA of the CDR3: TGTGCCAGCAGCCCACTACGGGGGGCTTTCTACAATGAGCAGTTCTTC. This codes for CASSPLRGAFYNEQFF.

V and J are TRBV7-9 and TRBJ2-6, with a possible D match to TRBD2 (7 bases). CDR1 and CDR2 (germline): SEHNR, FQNEAQ (reference sequence). Trimming pared 2 bases from V and 0 bases from J, leaving 17 bases between. The CDR3 is made up of 19 amino acids. The CDR3 coding sequence is TGTGCCAGCAGCTTACGCGGGGGCCCTACCGACTCTGGGGCCAACGTCCTGACTTTC. Its protein is CASSLRGGPTDSGANVLTF.

V and J are TRBV14 and TRBJ1-5; tentative D call: TRBD1 (6 bases). This CDR3 is built from 17 residues. V was cut by 1 base and J by 5 bases, with 18 bases left in between. In germline, CDR1 is SGHDN, CDR2 FVKESK. The CDR3 reads CASSQALLTGSYQPQHF. The CDR3 region has the DNA TGTGCCAGCAGCCAAGCCCTTTTGACAGGATCTTATCAGCCCCAGCATTTT.

The chain links TRBV5-4 to TRBJ1-1; D remains unclear. CDR1 is SGHNT, CDR2 YYREEE, per germline (reference sequence). The CDR3 runs to 13 residues. Trimming shortened V by 2 bases and J by 4 bases, and 9 bases separated the two germline ends. The CDR3 sequence: CASSFGLITEAFF. In DNA form, the CDR3 reads TGTGCCAGCAGCTTCGGACTGATCACTGAAGCTTTCTTT.